This TCR beta chain was recovered during a study of blood T cell repertoires in COVID-19. Some clones are missing from TCRdb's copy, which holds only in-frame ones; the method was immunoSEQ multiplex PCR. The sample consists of a few hundred thousand clones, 65% to 90% of them appearing once. This CDR3 contains 17 residues. The rearrangement joins TRBV12-2 to TRBJ2-3; no DNA check was done on the table's D call, TRBD2. TRBV12-2 is listed as a pseudogene. Sequencing was carried out using peripheral blood. This TCR came from a woman aged 40 to 50 who had recovered from COVID-19. The CDR3 DNA reads TGTGCAAGTCGCTCTCCCTCGAGGCCCTCGAGCACAGATACGCAGTATTTT. Protein sequence: CASRSPSRPSSTDTQYF.